This is a list of T cell receptor beta chains from one sample in a study of patients and donors after allogeneic stem cell transplantation. TCRdb called the RT-PCR reads again in MiXCR, with one record for every CDR3 protein. The sample contains 900,000 to 1,000,000 distinct CDR3 sequences, roughly 18% of which appear only once. The specimen was blood, either unsorted or a sorted T cell fraction (not recorded which). The receptors here all came from a human donor who was either an allogeneic HSCT recipient or a stem cell or donor lymphocyte infusion donor (not recorded which). It is not recorded whose cells these are; they may come from a transplant donor. Each CDR3 is given with its conserved first and last residue. D genes are given only for firm matches. The size field is filled for only some rows; it gives once, few, many or a size class.

v_call	clone_size	d_call	j_call	cdr3_aa	cdr3_nt
TRBV5-1	many	TRBD1	TRBJ2-7	CASSSQGAYEQYF	TGTGCCAGCAGTTCACAGGGGGCCTACGAGCAGTACTTC
TRBV5-1	-	TRBD2	TRBJ2-1	CASSAARGAVNEQFF	TGCGCCAGCAGCGCGGCGCGGGGGGCCGTAAATGAGCAGTTCTTC
TRBV10-3	few	-	TRBJ2-1	CAISDDSWEQFF	TGTGCCATCAGTGATGACAGCTGGGAGCAGTTCTTC
TRBV4-2	many	TRBD1	TRBJ1-1	CASSPLGRDRPLRGTEAFF	TGTGCCAGCAGCCCGCTGGGCCGGGACAGGCCCCTCAGAGGCACTGAAGCTTTCTTT
TRBV18	few	TRBD1	TRBJ1-1	CASSPQGMNTEAFF	TGTGCCAGCAGCCCACAGGGGATGAACACTGAAGCTTTCTTT
TRBV12-3/TRBV12-4	-	TRBD2	TRBJ2-1	CASSFPLAGGIDEQFF	TGTGCCAGCAGTTTTCCCCTGGCGGGGGGTATCGATGAGCAGTTCTTC
TRBV20-1	few	-	TRBJ2-4	CSASRQSFAKNIQYF	TGCAGTGCTAGTAGGCAGAGCTTCGCCAAAAACATTCAGTACTTC
TRBV6-1	-	-	TRBJ2-1	CASSALANYNEQFF	TGTGCCAGCAGTGCGTTGGCTAATTACAATGAGCAGTTCTTC
TRBV2	-	TRBD1	TRBJ2-7	CASSVQGVFSYEQYF	TGTGCCAGCAGTGTGCAGGGGGTTTTCTCCTACGAGCAGTACTTC
TRBV4-1	few	-	TRBJ2-7	CASSQDYSGGPEQYF	TGCGCCAGCAGCCAAGACTATTCGGGGGGCCCCGAGCAGTACTTC
TRBV20-1	-	-	TRBJ1-6	CSAIARPSYNSPLHF	TGCAGTGCTATAGCACGGCCCTCCTATAATTCACCCCTCCACTTT
TRBV3-1	few	-	TRBJ2-7	CHLRNEGRRSYEQYF	TGTCATCTAAGAAACGAGGGGAGGCGCTCCTACGAGCAGTACTTC
TRBV20-1	-	TRBD2	TRBJ2-5	CSAAEAGEETQYF	TGCAGTGCGGCCGAAGCGGGGGAAGAGACCCAGTACTTC
TRBV6-2/TRBV6-3	many	TRBD1	TRBJ1-1	CASTWDSLNTEAFF	TGTGCCAGCACCTGGGACAGTTTGAACACTGAAGCTTTCTTT
TRBV9	-	-	TRBJ2-7	CASSEGHAYEQYF	TGTGCCAGCAGCGAAGGACACGCCTACGAGCAGTACTTC
TRBV6-2/TRBV6-3	many	TRBD2	TRBJ2-3	CASTEAGFSSTDTQYF	TGTGCCAGCACCGAAGCGGGGTTTTCTAGCACAGATACGCAGTATTTT
TRBV6-5	-	TRBD2	TRBJ2-5	CASSSRGGALETQYF	TGTGCCAGCAGTTCTCGCGGGGGGGCTCTAGAGACCCAGTACTTC
TRBV20-1	few	-	TRBJ2-2	CSARGLYTGELFF	TGCAGTGCTAGGGGGCTCTACACCGGGGAGCTGTTTTTT
TRBV11-1	-	-	TRBJ2-1	CASSLETQGGRFWYNEQFF	TGTGCCAGCAGCTTAGAAACTCAGGGAGGACGCTTCTGGTACAATGAGCAGTTCTTC
TRBV29-1	many	-	TRBJ2-7	CSVRGQDNEQYF	TGCAGCGTCCGGGGGCAGGACAACGAGCAGTACTTC
TRBV20-1	few	TRBD1	TRBJ2-3	CSAREGARGQADTQYF	TGCAGTGCTAGAGAGGGAGCCAGGGGGCAAGCAGATACGCAGTATTTT
TRBV12-3/TRBV12-4	many	TRBD1	TRBJ1-1	CASSLRTGGDTEAFF	TGTGCCAGCAGTCTAAGGACAGGGGGGGACACTGAAGCTTTCTTT
TRBV5-1	-	TRBD2	TRBJ2-5	CASSLVLAGGREQETQYF	TGCGCCAGCAGCTTGGTACTAGCGGGAGGCCGGGAGCAAGAGACCCAGTACTTC
TRBV20-1	-	-	TRBJ2-1	CSARGLVQKYNEQFF	TGCAGTGCTAGAGGGTTGGTACAGAAATACAATGAGCAGTTCTTC
TRBV7-9	few	-	TRBJ2-5	CASSWGKGIQETQYF	TGTGCCAGCAGCTGGGGCAAGGGTATCCAAGAGACCCAGTACTTC
TRBV5-6	few	-	TRBJ1-1	CASSSFTRGTTEAFF	TGTGCCAGCAGCTCATTTACACGGGGCACCACTGAAGCTTTCTTT
TRBV4-3	few	TRBD1	TRBJ1-1	CASSQKTDRNAFF	TGCGCCAGCAGCCAGAAGACGGACAGGAATGCTTTCTTT
TRBV7-6	many	TRBD2	TRBJ2-1	CASRPRGRTSGMAEQFF	TGTGCCAGCAGACCTAGGGGGAGGACTAGCGGGATGGCTGAGCAGTTCTTC
TRBV29-1	-	-	TRBJ2-2	CSVEWGSGLFF	TGCAGCGTTGAATGGGGGAGTGGGCTGTTTTTT
TRBV7-9	few	TRBD2	TRBJ2-1	CASSFASGTAREQFF	TGTGCCAGCAGCTTCGCTAGCGGGACCGCTCGTGAGCAGTTCTTC
TRBV4-1	-	TRBD2	TRBJ2-2	CASSLPGTSSGRAWNTGELFF	TGCGCCAGCAGCCTCCCCGGCACGTCTAGCGGGAGGGCATGGAACACCGGGGAGCTGTTTTTT
TRBV11-2	-	-	TRBJ1-1	CASSSDGVKTEAFF	TGTGCCAGCAGCTCTGATGGGGTAAAGACTGAAGCTTTCTTT
TRBV12-3/TRBV12-4	many	TRBD2	TRBJ2-1	CASSTRTSGVSYNEQFF	TGTGCCAGCAGTACCAGGACTAGCGGTGTTTCCTACAATGAGCAGTTCTTC
TRBV9	many	-	TRBJ2-2	CASSALGRNWAGELFF	TGTGCCAGCAGCGCCCTGGGCAGGAATTGGGCCGGGGAGCTGTTTTTT
TRBV4-3	few	-	TRBJ1-5	CASSQVLLQPQHF	TGCGCCAGCAGCCAAGTATTATTGCAGCCCCAGCATTTT
TRBV11-2	-	-	TRBJ1-4	CASTADTRTGGEKLFF	TGTGCCAGCACCGCAGACACGCGGACCGGGGGAGAAAAACTGTTTTTT
TRBV10-3	few	TRBD1	TRBJ2-7	CAISDLNRGLSTYEQYF	TGTGCCATCAGTGACCTTAACAGGGGGCTTAGTACCTACGAGCAGTACTTC
TRBV24-1	-	TRBD2	TRBJ2-3	CAIPGLAGWGTDTQYF	TGTGCCATCCCGGGACTAGCGGGGTGGGGCACAGATACGCAGTATTTT
TRBV29-1	-	TRBD2	TRBJ2-1	CSVTSGNVEQFF	TGCAGCGTCACTAGCGGGAACGTTGAGCAGTTCTTC
TRBV9	few	-	TRBJ2-7	CASSVGLDHEQYF	TGTGCCAGCAGCGTAGGTCTGGACCACGAGCAGTACTTC
TRBV6-1	once	TRBD2	TRBJ2-5	CASSTTSGKETQYF	TGTGCCAGCAGCACAACTAGCGGTAAAGAGACCCAGTACTTC
TRBV5-1	-	-	TRBJ2-4	CASSRGAGDIQYF	TGCGCCAGCAGTAGGGGGGCCGGAGACATTCAGTACTTC
TRBV11-2	-	-	TRBJ1-2	CASSFFLTDNGYTF	TGTGCCAGCAGCTTCTTCCTGACAGATAATGGCTACACCTTC
TRBV6-1	few	-	TRBJ1-5	CASRAPGDGQPQHF	TGTGCCAGCAGAGCCCCAGGGGACGGTCAGCCCCAGCATTTT
TRBV5-1	-	-	TRBJ1-1	CASSFLGRGAEAFF	TGCGCCAGCAGCTTCTTAGGTAGGGGCGCTGAAGCTTTCTTT
TRBV24-1	few	-	TRBJ2-5	CATSDSPGEIQETQYF	TGTGCCACCAGTGATTCCCCGGGGGAGATCCAAGAGACCCAGTACTTC
TRBV20-1	-	TRBD2	TRBJ2-3	CSASEALAGGVDTQYF	TGCAGTGCTAGCGAGGCCCTAGCGGGAGGTGTAGATACGCAGTATTTT
TRBV7-9	-	TRBD2	TRBJ2-3	CASSTPIAGGTDTQYF	TGTGCCAGCAGCACCCCTATAGCGGGGGGCACAGATACGCAGTATTTT
TRBV24-1	-	-	TRBJ2-5	CATSDTTGDRQETQYF	TGTGCCACCAGTGACACGACGGGAGATCGGCAAGAGACCCAGTACTTC
TRBV4-1	few	-	TRBJ2-7	CASSQGVFKLEQYF	TGCGCCAGCAGCCAAGGAGTCTTTAAACTCGAGCAGTACTTC
TRBV6-2/TRBV6-3	-	-	TRBJ2-7	CASSYGLGGVEKEQYF	TGTGCCAGCAGTTACGGGCTCGGCGGGGTGGAAAAAGAGCAGTACTTC
TRBV15	once	-	TRBJ1-1	CATTYGANTEAFF	TGTGCCACCACTTACGGGGCGAACACTGAAGCTTTCTTT
TRBV15	-	-	TRBJ1-5	CATSRDLGVSQPQHF	TGTGCCACCAGCAGAGATTTGGGGGTCTCTCAGCCCCAGCATTTT
TRBV7-2	many	TRBD1	TRBJ1-2	CASSLRTGPNYGYTF	TGTGCCAGCAGCTTACGGACAGGGCCTAACTATGGCTACACCTTC
TRBV7-8	-	TRBD2	TRBJ2-1	CASSLVSGRASGNEQFF	TGTGCCAGCAGCTTAGTTAGCGGGAGGGCAAGTGGCAATGAGCAGTTCTTC